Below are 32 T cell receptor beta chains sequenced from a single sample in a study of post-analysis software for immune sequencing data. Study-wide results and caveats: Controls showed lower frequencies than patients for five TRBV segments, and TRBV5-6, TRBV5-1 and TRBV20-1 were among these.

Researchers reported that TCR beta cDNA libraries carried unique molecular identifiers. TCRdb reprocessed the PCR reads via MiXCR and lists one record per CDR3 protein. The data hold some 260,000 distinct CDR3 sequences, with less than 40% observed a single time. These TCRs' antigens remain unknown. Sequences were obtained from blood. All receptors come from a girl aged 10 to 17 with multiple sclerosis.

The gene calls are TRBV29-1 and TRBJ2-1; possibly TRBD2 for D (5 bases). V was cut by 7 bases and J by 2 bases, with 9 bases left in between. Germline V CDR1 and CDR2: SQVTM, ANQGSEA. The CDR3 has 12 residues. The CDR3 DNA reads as TGCAGCGCCCGGCGGGCCTACAATGAGCAGTTCTTC. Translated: CSARRAYNEQFF.

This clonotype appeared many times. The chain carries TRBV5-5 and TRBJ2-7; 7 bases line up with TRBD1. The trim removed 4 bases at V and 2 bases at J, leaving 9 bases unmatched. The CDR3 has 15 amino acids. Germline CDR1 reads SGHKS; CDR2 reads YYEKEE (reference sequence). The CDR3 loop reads CASSPYGTVTYEQYF. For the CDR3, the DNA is TGTGCCAGCAGCCCATACGGGACAGTTACCTACGAGCAGTACTTC. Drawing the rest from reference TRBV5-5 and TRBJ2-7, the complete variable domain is DAGVTQSPTHLIKTRGQQVTLRCSPISGHKSVSWYQQVLGQGPQFIFQYYEKEERGRGNFPDRFSARQFPNYSSELNVNALLLGDSALYLCASSPYGTVTYEQYFGPGTRLTVT.

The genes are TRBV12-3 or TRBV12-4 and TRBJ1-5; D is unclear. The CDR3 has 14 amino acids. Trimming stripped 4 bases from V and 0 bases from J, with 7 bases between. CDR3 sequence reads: CASSSIYSNQPQHF. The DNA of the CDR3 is TGTGCCAGCAGTTCGATATATAGCAATCAGCCCCAGCATTTT.

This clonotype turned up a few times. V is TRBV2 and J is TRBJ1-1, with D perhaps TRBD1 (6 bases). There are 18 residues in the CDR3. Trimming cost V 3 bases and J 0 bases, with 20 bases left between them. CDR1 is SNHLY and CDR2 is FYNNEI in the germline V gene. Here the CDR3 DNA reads TGTGCCAGCAGTGATTCTTACGGGAGGGGGTTGATGAACACTGAAGCTTTCTTT. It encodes CASSDSYGRGLMNTEAFF.

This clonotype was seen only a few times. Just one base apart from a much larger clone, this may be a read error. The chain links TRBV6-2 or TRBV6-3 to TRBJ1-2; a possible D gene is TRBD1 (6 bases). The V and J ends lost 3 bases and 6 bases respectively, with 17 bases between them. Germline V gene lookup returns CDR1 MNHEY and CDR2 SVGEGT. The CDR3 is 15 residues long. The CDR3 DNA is TGTGCCAGCAGTTATTCCTACAGGGCCAACCATGGCTACACCTTC. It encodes CASSYSYRANHGYTF.

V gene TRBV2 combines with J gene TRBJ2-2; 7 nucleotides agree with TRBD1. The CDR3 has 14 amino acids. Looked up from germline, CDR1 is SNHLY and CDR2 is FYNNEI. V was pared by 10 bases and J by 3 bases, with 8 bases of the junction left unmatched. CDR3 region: CATAVGQDTGELFF. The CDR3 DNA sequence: TGTGCCACAGCAGTCGGACAGGACACCGGGGAGCTGTTTTTT.

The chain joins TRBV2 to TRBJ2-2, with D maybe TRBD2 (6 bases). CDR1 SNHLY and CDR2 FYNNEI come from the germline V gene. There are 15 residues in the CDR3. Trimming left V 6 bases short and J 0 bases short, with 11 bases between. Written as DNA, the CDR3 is TGTGCCAGCAGCCGGGACTTCGCGAACACCGGGGAGCTGTTTTTT. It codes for CASSRDFANTGELFF.

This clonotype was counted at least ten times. The chain's CDR3 is CASSQQTGTPAFF. DNA for the CDR3: TGTGCCAGCAGTCAACAGACGGGAACTCCTGCGTTCTTC. The gene calls are TRBV6-4 and TRBJ2-1; D is perhaps TRBD2 (5 bases). V was cut by 5 bases and J by 15 bases, with 20 bases left in between. This CDR3 region has 13 residues. CDR1 is MRHNA, CDR2 SNTAGT, per germline.

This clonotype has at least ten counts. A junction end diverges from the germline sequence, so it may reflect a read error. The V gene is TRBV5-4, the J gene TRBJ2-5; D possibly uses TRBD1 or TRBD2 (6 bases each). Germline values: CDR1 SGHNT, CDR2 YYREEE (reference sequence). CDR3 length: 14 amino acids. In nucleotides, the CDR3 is TGTGCCAGCAGCTTTGGGGGGCTACAAGAAACCCAGTACTTC. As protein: CASSFGGLQETQYF.

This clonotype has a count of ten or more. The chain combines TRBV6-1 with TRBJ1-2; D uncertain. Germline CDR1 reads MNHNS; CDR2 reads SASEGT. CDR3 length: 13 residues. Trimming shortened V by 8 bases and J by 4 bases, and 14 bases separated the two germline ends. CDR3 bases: TGTGCCAGCGTGTCCCCGGGTGGCTATGGCTACACCTTC. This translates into CASVSPGGYGYTF.

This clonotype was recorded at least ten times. CDR3 sequence (DNA): TGTGCCAGCAGCCAAGGGGGGCTAGCGGGGGAAGGGACGAAGGGCTACAATGAGCAGTTCTTC. Amino acid sequence: CASSQGGLAGEGTKGYNEQFF. The chain couples TRBV3-1 to TRBJ2-1; 10 bases agree with TRBD2. Germline CDR1 is LGHDT and CDR2 is YNNKEL (reference sequence). This CDR3 comprises 21 residues. V was clipped by 1 base and J by 3 bases; unmatched bases: 18.

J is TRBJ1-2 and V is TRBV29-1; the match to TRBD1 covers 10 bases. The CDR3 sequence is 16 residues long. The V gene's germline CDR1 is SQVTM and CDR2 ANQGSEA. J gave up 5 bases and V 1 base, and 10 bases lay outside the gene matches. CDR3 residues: CSVEGGDRGDAYGYTF. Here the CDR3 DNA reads TGCAGCGTTGAAGGGGGGGACAGGGGAGACGCGTATGGCTACACCTTC.

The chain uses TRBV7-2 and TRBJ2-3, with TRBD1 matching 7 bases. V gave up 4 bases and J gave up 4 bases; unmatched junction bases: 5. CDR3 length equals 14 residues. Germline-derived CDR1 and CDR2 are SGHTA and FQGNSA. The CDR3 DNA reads TGTGCCAGCAGCTCACGACAGGGCCCAGATACGCAGTATTTT. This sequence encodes CASSSRQGPDTQYF.

CDR3 amino acids: CASSWKRGQGSPGELFF. CDR3 DNA: TGCGCCAGCAGCTGGAAGCGGGGACAGGGGTCGCCCGGGGAGCTGTTTTTT. V gene TRBV5-1 combines with J gene TRBJ2-2; 10 nucleotides match TRBD1. The CDR3 loop spans 17 amino acids. The germline V gene encodes CDR1 SGHRS and CDR2 YFSETQ. After removal of 3 bases from V and 6 bases from J, the junction contained 11 bases not matched to a gene.

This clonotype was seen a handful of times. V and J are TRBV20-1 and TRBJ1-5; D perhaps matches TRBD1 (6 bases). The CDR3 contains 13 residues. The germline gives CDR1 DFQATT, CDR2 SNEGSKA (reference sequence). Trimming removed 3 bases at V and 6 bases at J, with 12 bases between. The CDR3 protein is CSARGPDSQPQHF. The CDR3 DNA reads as TGCAGTGCTAGGGGCCCGGACAGTCAGCCCCAGCATTTT.

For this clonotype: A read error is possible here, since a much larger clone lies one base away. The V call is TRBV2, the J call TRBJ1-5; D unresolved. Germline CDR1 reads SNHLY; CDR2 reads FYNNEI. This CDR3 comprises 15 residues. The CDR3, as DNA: TGTGCCAGCAGTGAAGGTTTACAGACAAATCTGCCCCAGCATTTT. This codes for CASSEGLQTNLPQHF. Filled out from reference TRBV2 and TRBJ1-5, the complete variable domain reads EPEVTQTPSHQVTQMGQEVILRCVPISNHLYFYWYRQILGQKVEFLVSFYNNEISEKSEIFDDQFSVERPDGSNFTLKIRSTKLEDSAMYFCASSEGLQTNLPQHFGDGTRLSIL.

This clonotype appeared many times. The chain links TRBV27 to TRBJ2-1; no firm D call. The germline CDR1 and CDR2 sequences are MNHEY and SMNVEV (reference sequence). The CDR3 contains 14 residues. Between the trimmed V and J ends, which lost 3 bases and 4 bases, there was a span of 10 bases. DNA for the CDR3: TGTGCCAGCAGTTTCTTCAGCTCTTACAATGAGCAGTTCTTC. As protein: CASSFFSSYNEQFF.

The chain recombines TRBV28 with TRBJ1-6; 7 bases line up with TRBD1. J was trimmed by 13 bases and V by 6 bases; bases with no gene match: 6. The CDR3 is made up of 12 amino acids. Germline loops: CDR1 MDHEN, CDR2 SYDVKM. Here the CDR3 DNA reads TGTGCCAGCAGGAAAACAGGGGCCCCCCTCCACTTT. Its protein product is CASRKTGAPLHF.

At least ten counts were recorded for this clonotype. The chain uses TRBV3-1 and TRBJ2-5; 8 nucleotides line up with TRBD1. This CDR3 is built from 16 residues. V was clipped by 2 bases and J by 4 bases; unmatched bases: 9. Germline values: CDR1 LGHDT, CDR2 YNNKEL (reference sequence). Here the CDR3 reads CASSQSGQGAAETQYF. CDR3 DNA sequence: TGTGCCAGCAGCCAATCAGGCCAGGGGGCGGCAGAGACCCAGTACTTC.

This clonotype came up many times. This CDR3 reads CASSASAGGSYGYTF. In nucleotides, the CDR3 is TGTGCCAGCAGTGCCTCCGCGGGCGGGAGCTATGGCTACACCTTC. The J gene is TRBJ1-2, the V gene TRBV2; no clear D. The germline V gene has CDR1 SNHLY and CDR2 FYNNEI. The CDR3 is 15 residues long. The germline V and J ends were trimmed by 4 bases and 4 bases, with 16 bases remaining between them.

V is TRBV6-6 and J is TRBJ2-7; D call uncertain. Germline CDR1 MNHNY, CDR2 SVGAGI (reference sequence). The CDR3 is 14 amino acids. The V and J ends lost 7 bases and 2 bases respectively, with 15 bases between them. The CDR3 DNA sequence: TGTGCCAGCACCTTCTCGGGCGAAACCTACGAGCAGTACTTC. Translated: CASTFSGETYEQYF.

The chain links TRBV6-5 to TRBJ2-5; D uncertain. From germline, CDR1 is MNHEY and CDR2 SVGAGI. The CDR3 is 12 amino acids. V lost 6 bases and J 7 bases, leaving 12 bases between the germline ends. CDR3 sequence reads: CASRDGPMTQYF. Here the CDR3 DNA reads TGTGCCAGCAGGGATGGCCCTATGACCCAGTACTTC.

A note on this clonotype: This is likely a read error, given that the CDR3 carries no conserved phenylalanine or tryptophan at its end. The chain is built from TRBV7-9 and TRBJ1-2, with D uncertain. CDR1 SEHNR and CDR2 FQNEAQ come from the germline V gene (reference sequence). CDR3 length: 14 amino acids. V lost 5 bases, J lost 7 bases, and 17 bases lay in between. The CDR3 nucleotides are TGTGCCAGCAGCCGTGGCCCCGACTCAATTGGCTACACCTTA. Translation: CASSRGPDSIGYTL.

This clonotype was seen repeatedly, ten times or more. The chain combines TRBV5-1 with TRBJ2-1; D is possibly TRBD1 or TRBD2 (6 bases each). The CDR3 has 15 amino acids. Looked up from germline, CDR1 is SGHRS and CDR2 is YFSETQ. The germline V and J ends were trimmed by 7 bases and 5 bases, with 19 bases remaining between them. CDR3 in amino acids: CASAWGARAHNEQFF. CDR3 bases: TGCGCCAGCGCTTGGGGGGCCCGAGCCCACAATGAGCAGTTCTTC.

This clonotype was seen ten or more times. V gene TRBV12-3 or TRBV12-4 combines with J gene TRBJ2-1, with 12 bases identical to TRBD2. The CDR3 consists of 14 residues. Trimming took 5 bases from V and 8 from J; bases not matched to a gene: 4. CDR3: CASSRTSGTYEQFF. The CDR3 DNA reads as TGTGCCAGCAGTCGGACTAGCGGGACCTATGAGCAGTTCTTC.

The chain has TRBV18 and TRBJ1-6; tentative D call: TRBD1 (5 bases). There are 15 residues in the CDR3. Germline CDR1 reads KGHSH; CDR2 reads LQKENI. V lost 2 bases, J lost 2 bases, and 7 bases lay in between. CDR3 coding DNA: TGTGCCAGCTCACCAGGGACGACCTATAATTCACCCCTCCACTTT. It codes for CASSPGTTYNSPLHF.

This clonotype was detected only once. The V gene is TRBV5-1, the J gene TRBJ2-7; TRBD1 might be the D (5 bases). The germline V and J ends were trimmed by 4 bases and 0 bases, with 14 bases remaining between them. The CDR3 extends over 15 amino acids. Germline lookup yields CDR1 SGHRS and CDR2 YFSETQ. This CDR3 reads CASSLTTAPSYEQYF. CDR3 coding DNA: TGCGCCAGCAGCCTGACGACAGCACCCTCCTACGAGCAGTACTTC.

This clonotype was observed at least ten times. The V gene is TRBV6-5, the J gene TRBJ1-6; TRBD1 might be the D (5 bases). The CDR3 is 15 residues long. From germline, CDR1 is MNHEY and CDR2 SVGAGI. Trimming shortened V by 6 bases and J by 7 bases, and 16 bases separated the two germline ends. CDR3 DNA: TGTGCCAGCAGCCCCTCCGGGACGGGCAATTCACCCCTCCACTTT. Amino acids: CASSPSGTGNSPLHF.

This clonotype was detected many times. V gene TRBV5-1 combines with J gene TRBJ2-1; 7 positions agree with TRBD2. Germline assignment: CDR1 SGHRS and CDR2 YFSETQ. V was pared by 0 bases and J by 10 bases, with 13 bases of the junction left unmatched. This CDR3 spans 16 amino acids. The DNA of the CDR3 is TGCGCCAGCAGCTTGGGACTAGCTAGCGCGGATGGGGAGCAGTTCTTC. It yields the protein CASSLGLASADGEQFF.

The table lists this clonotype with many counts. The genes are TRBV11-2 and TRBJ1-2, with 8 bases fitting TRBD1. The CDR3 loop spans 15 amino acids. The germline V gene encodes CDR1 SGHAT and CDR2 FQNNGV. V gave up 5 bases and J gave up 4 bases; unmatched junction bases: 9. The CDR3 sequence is CASSAGQGRSYGYTF. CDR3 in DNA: TGTGCCAGCAGCGCAGGACAGGGAAGAAGCTATGGCTACACCTTC.

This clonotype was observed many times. The CDR3 region has the DNA TGCGGTTACAGGGGGACGGATGAAAAACTGTTTTTT. It codes for CGYRGTDEKLFF. This sequence joins TRBV20-1 and TRBJ1-4; 8 bases are shared with TRBD1. Germline values: CDR1 DFQATT, CDR2 SNEGSKA (reference sequence). This CDR3 is 12 amino acids long.

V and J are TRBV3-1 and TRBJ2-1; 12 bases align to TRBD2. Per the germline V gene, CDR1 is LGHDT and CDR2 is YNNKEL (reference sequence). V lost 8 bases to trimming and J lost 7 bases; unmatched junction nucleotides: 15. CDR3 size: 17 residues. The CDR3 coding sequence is TGTGCCAGCGGCCGAGCTCTAGCGGGAGGGTCCTCGAATGAGCAGTTCTTC. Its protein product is CASGRALAGGSSNEQFF.